This is a list of T cell receptor beta chains from one sample in a study of blood T cells in healthy people across ages. TCRdb recomputed calls from the 5' RACE reads with MiXCR, one row per CDR3 protein. Of approximately 900,000 distinct CDR3 sequences listed, 25% to 35% were seen once; the top ten hold roughly 10%. The same specimen was also included in a second study, on T cells of mothers and their children.

Source material: blood. The receptors derive from a woman between 40 and 55 years old in good health. Both conserved end residues are part of each CDR3. A D gene is named only where the DNA matches it firmly. Clone sizes are given selectively: once, few, many, or a class where the clone is expanded.

v_gene	d_gene	abundance	j_gene	CDR3aa	CDR3nt
TRBV28	NA	NA	TRBJ1-2	CAGSLGAQSNYGYTF	TGTGCCGGCAGTTTGGGGGCCCAATCTAACTATGGCTACACCTTC
TRBV5-5	NA	NA	TRBJ1-1	CASSSKLNGRSTEAFF	TGTGCCAGCAGCTCGAAACTAAACGGGAGGAGCACTGAAGCTTTCTTT
TRBV30	NA	once	TRBJ2-5	CAWRQGFGETQYF	TGTGCCTGGAGACAGGGCTTCGGGGAGACCCAGTACTTC
TRBV20-1	TRBD2	once	TRBJ2-5	CSAATGTSGGETQYF	TGCAGTGCTGCTACCGGGACTAGCGGGGGGGAGACCCAGTACTTC
TRBV5-1	TRBD1	once	TRBJ2-7	CASSSTGTGSEQYF	TGCGCCAGCAGCTCCACTGGGACAGGATCCGAGCAGTACTTC
TRBV5-1	NA	many	TRBJ2-7	CASSLNGLYEQYF	TGCGCCAGCAGCTTAAACGGTCTCTACGAGCAGTACTTC
TRBV12-3/TRBV12-4	NA	NA	TRBJ2-3	CASSRRWDTQYF	TGTGCCAGCAGTCGAAGGTGGGATACGCAGTATTTT
TRBV5-1	TRBD1	few	TRBJ1-4	CASSPGGTVEKLFF	TGCGCCAGCAGCCCGGGAGGGACAGTTGAAAAACTGTTTTTT
TRBV6-1	NA	NA	TRBJ1-5	CASMGYSNQPQHF	TGTGCCAGCATGGGTTATAGCAATCAGCCCCAGCATTTT
TRBV4-2	TRBD2	few	TRBJ2-3	CASSQENSGGTDTQYF	TGTGCCAGCAGCCAGGAAAATAGCGGGGGCACAGATACGCAGTATTTT
TRBV28	TRBD2	NA	TRBJ2-1	CASTPEGRGWNEQFF	TGTGCCAGCACCCCAGAGGGGAGGGGATGGAATGAGCAGTTCTTC
TRBV12-3/TRBV12-4	NA	NA	TRBJ2-3	CASSLRGRTDMQYF	TGTGCCAGCAGTTTGAGAGGACGAACAGATATGCAGTATTTT
TRBV6-1	TRBD1	many	TRBJ2-4	CASSPGQGLNIQYF	TGTGCCAGCAGCCCGGGACAGGGATTAAACATTCAGTACTTC
TRBV4-1	NA	NA	TRBJ1-2	CASTLTAGTNYGYTF	TGCGCCAGCACCCTTACGGCCGGTACGAACTATGGCTACACCTTC
TRBV27	NA	few	TRBJ1-2	CASSLSGGRGGYTF	TGTGCCAGCAGTTTATCTGGGGGGCGCGGTGGCTACACCTTC
TRBV24-1	NA	many	TRBJ2-4	CATSDADYSNIQYF	TGTGCCACCAGTGATGCAGACTACTCCAACATTCAGTACTTC
TRBV18	NA	many	TRBJ2-3	CASSPGPQGTQYF	TGTGCCAGCTCCCCCGGCCCTCAGGGGACGCAGTATTTT